These 24 T cell receptor beta chains were sequenced from one sample in a study of T cell responses to AZD1222 COVID-19 vaccine. Measured with immunoSEQ multiplex PCR; TCRdb has only the in-frame clones, and not every one. This table has approximately 170,000 clones, over 75% appearing once. The sample was peripheral blood, taken on day 0 of AZD1222 vaccination. Receptor source: an adult in good health.

This chain uses TRBV3-1 (or the pseudogene TRBV3-2) with TRBJ1-4, with D possibly being TRBD1 (6 bases). V lost 4 bases, J lost 5 bases, and 11 bases lay in between. Germline CDR1 LGHDT, CDR2 YNNKEL (reference sequence). There are 14 residues in the CDR3. The CDR3 DNA follows: TGTGCCAGCAGCCCGGACAGCTTCAATGAAAAACTGTTTTTT. Protein: CASSPDSFNEKLFF.

The chain combines TRBV25-1 with TRBJ2-4; D ambiguous. V was trimmed by 4 bases and J by 5 bases, leaving 9 bases between them. Germline V gene data show CDR1 as MGHDK and CDR2 as SYGVNS. The CDR3 covers 13 residues. The CDR3 bases are TGTGCCAGCAGTGCGGGTTCCCAAAACATTCAGTACTTC. The encoded protein is CASSAGSQNIQYF.

The rearrangement links TRBV21-1 to TRBJ1-5; the table gives TRBD1 as D, unverified against the DNA. TRBV21-1 counts as a pseudogene. The length of the CDR3 is 16 residues. The CDR3 reads CASSKSKGSFNQPQHF. The CDR3 coding sequence is TGTGCCAGCAGCAAATCTAAGGGGTCCTTCAATCAGCCCCAGCATTTT.

The gene calls are TRBV9 and TRBJ2-3, with D perhaps TRBD2 (6 bases). The CDR3 runs to 10 residues. The germline V and J ends were trimmed by 7 bases and 7 bases, with 7 bases remaining between them. The germline V gene encodes CDR1 SGDLS and CDR2 YYNGEE. The CDR3, as DNA: TGTGCCAGCGCGGGGCATACGCAGTATTTT. Amino acids: CASAGHTQYF.

The chain combines TRBV7-8 with TRBJ1-5; TRBD1 matches 7 bases. Germline V gives CDR1 SGHVS, CDR2 FQNEAQ. The CDR3 extends over 14 amino acids. J lost 2 bases, V lost 6 bases, and 4 bases had no gene match. The CDR3 reads CASRDGTGNQPQHF. CDR3 coding DNA: TGTGCCAGCAGAGATGGGACAGGCAATCAGCCCCAGCATTTT.

The genes are TRBV5-1 and TRBJ1-1; D unresolved. The germline CDR1 and CDR2 sequences are SGHRS and YFSETQ. Trimming removed 0 bases from V and 4 bases from J, with 16 bases in between. The CDR3 is 16 amino acids. CDR3 DNA: TGCGCCAGCAGCTTGGAATGGCAGTATCCGAGCACTGAAGCTTTCTTT. It is translated as CASSLEWQYPSTEAFF.

The chain has TRBV5-6 and TRBJ2-3; TRBD1 might be the D (6 bases). The CDR3 consists of 16 residues. Trimming took off 0 bases at V and 4 bases at J, with 15 bases between the two ends. Germline V gene data show CDR1 as SGHDT and CDR2 as YYEEEE. CDR3 nucleotide sequence: TGTGCCAGCAGCTTGGGGGGGCTGGCGGTGTCAGATACGCAGTATTTT. Its translation is CASSLGGLAVSDTQYF.

The chain links TRBV27 to TRBJ2-6; the match to TRBD2 covers 9 bases. Per germline, CDR1 MNHEY and CDR2 SMNVEV (reference sequence). CDR3 length: 18 amino acids. V lost 5 bases and J lost 1; bases outside the gene matches: 9. CDR3 loop: CASSTLLTSGSGANVLTF. The DNA for the CDR3 is TGTGCCAGCAGTACCCTGTTAACTAGCGGGTCTGGGGCCAACGTCCTGACTTTC. Full variable domain (rest looked up from reference TRBV27 and TRBJ2-6): EAQVTQNPRYLITVTGKKLTVTCSQNMNHEYMSWYRQDPGLGLRQIYYSMNVEVTDKGDVPEGYKVSRKEKRNFPLILESPSPNQTSLYFCASSTLLTSGSGANVLTFGAGSRLTVL.

Points on this clone: The junction shows a germline mismatch at one end, possibly a read error. The CDR3 nucleotides are TGTGCCAGCAGATTAGCAGGGGGTAATTCACCCCTCCACTTT. It codes for CASRLAGGNSPLHF. The chain carries TRBV7-8 and TRBJ1-6; 7 bases agree with TRBD1. Germline V gene sequence: CDR1 SGHVS, CDR2 FQNEAQ. The CDR3 extends over 14 amino acids.

A few counts support this clone. In DNA form, the CDR3 reads TGTGCCAGCAGCCCCGGGTGGGGGCTCAACAATGAGCAGTTCTTC. Its translation: CASSPGWGLNNEQFF. The chain links TRBV11-2 to TRBJ2-1, with D possibly being TRBD1 (6 bases). V lost 5 bases, J lost 5 bases, and 16 bases lay in between. There are 15 residues in the CDR3. The germline V gene has CDR1 SGHAT and CDR2 FQNNGV.

V and J are TRBV6-6 and TRBJ2-7, with 10 nucleotides matching TRBD2. With 2 bases clipped from V and 5 bases from J, the junction kept 9 bases outside the gene matches. Germline values: CDR1 MNHNY, CDR2 SVGAGI (reference sequence). This CDR3 is built from 16 residues. CDR3 in amino acids: CASSYGAGGLANEQYF. CDR3 bases: TGTGCCAGCAGTTACGGAGCGGGGGGGCTGGCTAACGAGCAGTACTTC.

V gene TRBV19 combines with J gene TRBJ2-7; D is unclear. V was clipped by 3 bases and J by 0 bases, with 9 bases between them. There are 14 residues in the CDR3. Germline values: CDR1 LNHDA, CDR2 SQIVND (reference sequence). CDR3 sequence: CASSIRQYSYEQYF. The CDR3 DNA reads TGTGCCAGTAGTATTCGTCAATACTCCTACGAGCAGTACTTC.

V is TRBV7-8 and J is TRBJ1-2; D unclear. Looked up from germline, CDR1 is SGHVS and CDR2 is FQNEAQ. The ends were cut back, 0 bases at V and 0 bases at J, with 8 bases in the middle. The CDR3 loop spans 15 amino acids. The DNA of the CDR3 is TGTGCCAGCAGCTTAGCGGCGGGTCCTAACTATGGCTACACCTTC. It is translated as CASSLAAGPNYGYTF.

The chain carries TRBV3-1 (or the pseudogene TRBV3-2) and TRBJ1-2; 7 bases agree with TRBD1. CDR3 length: 16 residues. Germline CDR1 LGHDT, CDR2 YNNKEL (reference sequence). The V segment lost 5 bases and the J segment 4 bases; nucleotides outside the gene matches: 13. CDR3 nucleotides: TGTGCCAGCAGCTCGCAATCGGGACAGCAGAGCTATGGCTACACCTTC. Its translation: CASSSQSGQQSYGYTF.

The J gene is TRBJ2-3, the V gene TRBV20-1, with TRBD1 matching 9 bases. Trimming took 3 bases from V and 3 from J; bases not matched to a gene: 4. Germline assignment: CDR1 DFQATT and CDR2 SNEGSKA (reference sequence). CDR3 length: 14 residues. DNA of the CDR3: TGCAGTGCTAGTGGGACAGGGTCAACAGATACGCAGTATTTT. Translation gives CSASGTGSTDTQYF.

This chain links TRBV6-5 with TRBJ1-1, with D perhaps TRBD1 (5 bases). Looked up from germline, CDR1 is MNHEY and CDR2 is SVGAGI. Trimming removed 0 bases at V and 9 bases at J, with 20 bases between. This CDR3 has 16 residues. The CDR3: CASSYSSIAGSVKAFF. The CDR3 DNA reads TGTGCCAGCAGTTACTCGTCGATCGCAGGGTCGGTTAAAGCTTTCTTT.

V usage is TRBV4-2 and J usage is TRBJ1-4; D is undetermined. Germline V CDR1 and CDR2: LGHNA, YNFKEQ. Trimming stripped 6 bases from V and 0 bases from J, with 5 bases between. The CDR3 covers 13 residues. CDR3 DNA: TGTGCCAGCAGGAGAGCAACTAATGAAAAACTGTTTTTT. Its protein product is CASRRATNEKLFF.

The rearrangement links TRBV9 to TRBJ1-1, with D hard to call. The length of the CDR3 is 15 residues. The ends were cut back, 0 bases at V and 0 bases at J, with 9 bases in the middle. Looked up from germline, CDR1 is SGDLS and CDR2 is YYNGEE. CDR3 sequence reads: CASSVVRSMNTEAFF. The DNA for the CDR3 is TGTGCCAGCAGCGTAGTGCGGTCCATGAACACTGAAGCTTTCTTT.

CDR3 coding DNA: TGCAGCGTTGTTCTTGGGGGGGAGCAGTACTTC. Translated, it gives CSVVLGGEQYF. The chain uses TRBV29-1 and TRBJ2-7, with D perhaps matching TRBD2 (6 bases). CDR3 length equals 11 residues. The V and J ends lost 4 bases and 7 bases respectively, with 11 bases between them. Germline CDR1 reads SQVTM; CDR2 reads ANQGSEA.

This clone was counted a single time. The J gene is TRBJ1-1, the V gene TRBV5-1, with D maybe TRBD1 (5 bases). The CDR3 consists of 17 residues. Germline loops: CDR1 SGHRS, CDR2 YFSETQ. V was clipped by 2 bases and J by 1 base, with 18 bases between them. CDR3 nucleotide sequence: TGCGCCAGCAGCTTAGGTGTATTCGGGGGGGAGAACACTGAAGCTTTCTTT. Protein sequence: CASSLGVFGGENTEAFF.

The rearrangement links TRBV4-1 to TRBJ1-1; 8 bases are a match to TRBD1. After removal of 0 bases from V and 0 bases from J, the junction contained 0 bases not matched to a gene. The CDR3 is 15 residues long. The germline V gene encodes CDR1 MGHRA and CDR2 YSYEKL. CDR3 sequence reads: CASSQETGVNTEAFF. In DNA form, the CDR3 reads TGCGCCAGCAGCCAAGAGACAGGGGTGAACACTGAAGCTTTCTTT.

This rearrangement joins TRBV11-2 to TRBJ2-1; D call uncertain. The CDR3 contains 15 residues. V dropped 2 bases and J dropped 2 bases, with 10 bases sitting between them. In germline, CDR1 is SGHAT, CDR2 FQNNGV. The CDR3 DNA reads TGTGCCAGCAGCTTATTGCGGCAGGCCTACAATGAGCAGTTCTTC. This sequence encodes CASSLLRQAYNEQFF.

This clone showed up just once. The genes are TRBV10-2 and TRBJ1-3; D is perhaps TRBD1 (5 bases). The CDR3 extends over 14 amino acids. Germline lookup yields CDR1 WSHSY and CDR2 SAAADI. V shed 6 bases and J shed 4 bases, with 13 bases lying between them. The CDR3 sequence: CASSVGTEGNTIYF. CDR3 bases: TGCGCCAGCAGCGTCGGGACGGAAGGAAACACCATATATTTT.

This clone was recorded once. The chain combines TRBV12-3 or TRBV12-4 with TRBJ1-2; D is ambiguous. Trimming stripped 0 bases from V and 6 bases from J, with 8 bases between. The CDR3 loop spans 13 amino acids. The chain's CDR3 is CASSLAATDGYTF. The CDR3 DNA follows: TGTGCCAGCAGTTTAGCAGCTACCGATGGCTACACCTTC.